Sequencing of this T cell receptor (beta chain) was carried out in a study of shared clonotypes between healthy human individuals. Findings and limits, study-wide: Though the depth was large, rarefaction showed that sorted-subset sequencing was incomplete. Limitation of the genetic and exposure-history diversity represented came from the few donors.

A remark on this clone: Its specificity is not known.

Only CD45RO-negative cells positively selected for CCR7 counted as naive CD8 cells, so terminally differentiated effector memory CD45RA+ cells were excluded. V dropped 0 bases and J dropped 2 bases, with 23 bases sitting between them. Germline CDR1 MNHEY, CDR2 SMNVEV (reference sequence). This CDR3 has 19 amino acids. At the deep level, the assay was run. Each replicate PCR on the sorted subsets used 200 ng DNA (around 31,000 T cell genomes). The assay was immunoSEQ multiplex PCR, and TCRdb's table has in-frame clones only and misses some. The sample includes hundreds of thousands of clones, nearly 95% seen only once; the top ten take more than 20%.

This clonotype was obtained from a man under 40 in good health. This chain links TRBV27 with TRBJ2-7, with a tentative D call TRBD1 (8 bases). The material sequenced was naive CD8+ T cells sorted from blood. The CDR3 bases are TGTGCCAGCAGTTTATCGGTAACCCAGGGGGCGGGGGTAACCTACGAGCAGTACTTC. Protein product: CASSLSVTQGAGVTYEQYF.